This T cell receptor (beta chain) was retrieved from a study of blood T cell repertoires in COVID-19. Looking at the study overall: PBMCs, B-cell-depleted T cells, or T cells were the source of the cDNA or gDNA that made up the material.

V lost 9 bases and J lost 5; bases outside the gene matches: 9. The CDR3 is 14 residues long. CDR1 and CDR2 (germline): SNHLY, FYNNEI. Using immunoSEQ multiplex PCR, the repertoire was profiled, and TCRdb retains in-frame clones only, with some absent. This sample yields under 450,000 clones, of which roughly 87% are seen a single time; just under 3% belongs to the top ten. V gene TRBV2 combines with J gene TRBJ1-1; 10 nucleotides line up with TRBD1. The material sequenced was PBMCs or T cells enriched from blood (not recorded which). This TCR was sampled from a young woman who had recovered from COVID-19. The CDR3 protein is CASTSWTGGTEAFF. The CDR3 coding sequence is TGTGCCAGTACTTCCTGGACAGGGGGGACTGAAGCTTTCTTT. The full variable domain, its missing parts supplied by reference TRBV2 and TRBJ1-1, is EPEVTQTPSHQVTQMGQEVILRCVPISNHLYFYWYRQILGQKVEFLVSFYNNEISEKSEIFDDQFSVERPDGSNFTLKIRSTKLEDSAMYFCASTSWTGGTEAFFGQGTRLTVV.